A single sample gave rise to the 14 T cell receptor beta chains below, sequenced in a study of neurological immune-mediated disorders. TCRdb used MiXCR to reprocess the 5' RACE reads, holding one entry per CDR3 protein. The repertoire holds around 76,000 distinct CDR3 sequences, about a tenth seen once, with 9.5% to 10% in the top ten. Regarding time point: longitudinal time-point 1 (baseline). Material for sequencing was PBMCs. All receptors derive from a young man in good health.

This clonotype was picked up many times. The chain combines TRBV20-1 with TRBJ1-1; weak D call: TRBD1 (5 bases). Germline V gene sequence: CDR1 DFQATT, CDR2 SNEGSKA (reference sequence). The CDR3 is 13 amino acids. The V gene lost 6 bases and the J gene lost 6 bases, with 17 bases spanning the gap. Here the CDR3 DNA reads TGCAGTGCGCTCGACGGGGGAGCATCTGAAGCTTTCTTT. Protein sequence: CSALDGGASEAFF.

Worth noting for this clonotype: The germline gene is not matched at one end of the junction; a read error may be the cause. The chain couples TRBV5-1 to TRBJ2-3; D gene ambiguous. This CDR3 contains 15 residues. Germline V CDR1 and CDR2: SGHRS, YFSETQ. CDR3 in amino acids: CASSLWYSSTDTQYF. As DNA, the CDR3 is TGCGCCAGCAGCTTGTGGTATTCAAGCACGGATACGCAGTATTTT.

The chain's CDR3 is CTTGRGGDYNEQFF. For the CDR3, the DNA is TGTACCACAGGGAGAGGAGGGGATTACAATGAGCAGTTCTTC. The chain employs TRBV10-3 and TRBJ2-1; D might be TRBD1 or TRBD2, each matching 6 bases. This CDR3 region has 14 residues. From germline, CDR1 is ENHRY and CDR2 SYGVKD.

This clonotype was observed at least ten times. The rearrangement links TRBV27 to TRBJ2-1; 10 nucleotides match TRBD1. Unmatched junction bases numbered 3, after V lost 5 bases and J lost 2 bases. The CDR3 contains 15 residues. Germline V lookup: CDR1 MNHEY, CDR2 SMNVEV (reference sequence). In DNA form, the CDR3 reads TGTGCCAGCAGTAGGGACAGGGGACCCTACAATGAGCAGTTCTTC. Protein sequence: CASSRDRGPYNEQFF.

This clonotype was found many times. The chain carries TRBV28 and TRBJ2-7; 10 bases line up with TRBD1. V lost 1 base, J lost 3 bases, and 3 bases stayed unmatched. CDR1 and CDR2 (germline): MDHEN, SYDVKM. CDR3 size: 15 residues. In DNA, the CDR3 is TGTGCCAGCAGTTTATCGGGACAGGGGCACTACGAGCAGTACTTC. Translating gives CASSLSGQGHYEQYF.

In this sample, this clonotype turned up many times. The V gene is TRBV20-1, the J gene TRBJ2-2; D is perhaps TRBD2 (6 bases). Germline V gene lookup returns CDR1 DFQATT and CDR2 SNEGSKA (reference sequence). This CDR3 has 14 residues. Trimming left V 4 bases short and J 4 bases short, with 13 bases between. The CDR3 DNA follows: TGCAGTGCTACCGGGAGTAAGGCCACCGGGGAGCTGTTTTTT. It is translated as CSATGSKATGELFF.

In its sample, this clonotype was seen many times. The rearrangement joins TRBV7-7 to TRBJ2-5, with 9 bases aligning to TRBD2. This CDR3 is built from 15 residues. Per germline, CDR1 SSHAT and CDR2 FNYEAQ (reference sequence). Trimming took 8 bases from V and 5 from J; bases not matched to a gene: 12. CDR3 sequence reads: CASAGISGSYETQYF. In nucleotides, the CDR3 is TGTGCCAGCGCTGGGATTAGCGGGAGTTACGAGACCCAGTACTTC.

The table lists this clonotype with many counts. V and J are TRBV5-1 and TRBJ2-1, with 8 positions matching TRBD2. From germline, CDR1 is SGHRS and CDR2 YFSETQ. The CDR3 contains 14 residues. V shed 4 bases and J 7 bases; nucleotides not matched to a gene: 7. CDR3 bases: TGCGCCAGCAGCCGGGGGGGAGCGGAAAATGAGCAGTTCTTC. As protein: CASSRGGAENEQFF.

In regard to this clonotype: A much larger clone differs from this one at a single base, so this may be a read error. The rearrangement joins TRBV12-3 or TRBV12-4 to TRBJ2-3, with a possible D match to TRBD1 (5 bases). Trimming left V 10 bases short and J 2 bases short, with 16 bases between. CDR3 length: 14 residues. The CDR3 bases are TGTGCCACCACGACAGACTCTATCACAGATACGCAGTATTTT. It codes for CATTTDSITDTQYF.

This clonotype was detected ten times or more. V usage is TRBV7-3 and J usage is TRBJ2-3; D possibly uses TRBD1 or TRBD2 (5 bases each). V was clipped by 3 bases and J by 0 bases, with 10 bases between them. Germline assignment: CDR1 SGHTA and CDR2 FQGTGA. The CDR3 is made up of 15 amino acids. The CDR3 protein is CASSFGTGSTDTQYF. The DNA for the CDR3 is TGTGCCAGCAGCTTTGGGACGGGGAGCACAGATACGCAGTATTTT.

The sample holds many counts of this clonotype. This chain joins TRBV15 and TRBJ2-7; the match to TRBD2 covers 11 bases. Germline CDR1 and CDR2: LNHNV and YYDKDF (reference sequence). The V segment lost 1 base and the J segment 4 bases; nucleotides outside the gene matches: 6. This CDR3 is built from 16 residues. CDR3 sequence reads: CATSRVGTSGLYEQYF. CDR3 nucleotides: TGTGCCACCAGCAGAGTCGGGACTAGCGGCCTATACGAGCAGTACTTC.

This clonotype came up many times. V is TRBV9 and J is TRBJ2-2; D is uncertain. CDR1 and CDR2 from the germline V gene are SGDLS and YYNGEE. Trimming pared 3 bases from V and 1 base from J, leaving 4 bases between. The CDR3 consists of 13 residues. CDR3 sequence reads: CASSAENTGELFF. For the CDR3, the DNA is TGTGCCAGCAGCGCGGAGAACACCGGGGAGCTGTTTTTT.

There are many counts of this clonotype. This rearrangement joins TRBV18 to TRBJ1-5, with a tentative D call TRBD1 (6 bases). Germline V lookup: CDR1 KGHSH, CDR2 LQKENI. The CDR3 is 14 amino acids. Deletions cut 2 bases from V and 7 bases from J, with 12 bases between. CDR3 sequence: CASSPIQGGQPQHF. DNA for the CDR3: TGTGCCAGCTCACCAATACAGGGTGGCCAGCCCCAGCATTTT.

In its sample, this clonotype was seen many times. The V call is TRBV11-2, the J call TRBJ1-5; no reliable D call. The CDR3 sequence is 17 residues long. Looked up from germline, CDR1 is SGHAT and CDR2 is FQNNGV. The V end was cut by 0 bases, the J end by 2 bases, with 14 bases between. CDR3 in DNA: TGTGCCAGCAGCTTAGATATGAGTCCCGAGGGCAATCAGCCCCAGCATTTT. It is translated as CASSLDMSPEGNQPQHF.